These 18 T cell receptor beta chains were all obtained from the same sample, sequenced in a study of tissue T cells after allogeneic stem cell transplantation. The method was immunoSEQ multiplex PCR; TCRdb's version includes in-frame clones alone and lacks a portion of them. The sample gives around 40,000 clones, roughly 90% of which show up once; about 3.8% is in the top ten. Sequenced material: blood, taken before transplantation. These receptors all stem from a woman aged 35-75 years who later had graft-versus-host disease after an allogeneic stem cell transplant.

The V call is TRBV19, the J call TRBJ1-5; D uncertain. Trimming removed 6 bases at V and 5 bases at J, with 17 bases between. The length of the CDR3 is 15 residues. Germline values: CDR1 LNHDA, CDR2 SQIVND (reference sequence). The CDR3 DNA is TGTGCCAGTAGGACCCCCTGGGTACCGGATCAGCCCCAGCATTTT. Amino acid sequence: CASRTPWVPDQPQHF.

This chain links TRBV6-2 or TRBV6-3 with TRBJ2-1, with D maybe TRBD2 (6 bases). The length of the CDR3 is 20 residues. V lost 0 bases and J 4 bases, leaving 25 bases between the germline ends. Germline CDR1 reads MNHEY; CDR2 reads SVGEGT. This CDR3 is CASSYSRPGVTAPSYNEQFF. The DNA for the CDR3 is TGTGCCAGCAGTTACTCGAGGCCGGGGGTAACAGCGCCTTCGTACAATGAGCAGTTCTTC.

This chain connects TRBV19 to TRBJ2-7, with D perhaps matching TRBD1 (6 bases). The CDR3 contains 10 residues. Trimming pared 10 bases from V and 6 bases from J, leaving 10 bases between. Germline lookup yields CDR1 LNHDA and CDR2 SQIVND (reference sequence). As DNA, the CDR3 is TGTGCCACAGGGACAACCGAGCAGTACTTC. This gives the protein CATGTTEQYF.

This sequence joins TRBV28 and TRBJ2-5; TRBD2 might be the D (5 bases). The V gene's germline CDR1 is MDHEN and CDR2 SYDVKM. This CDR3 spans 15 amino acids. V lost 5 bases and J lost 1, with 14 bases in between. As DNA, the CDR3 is TGTGCCAGCAGTGCCATACAGCGGTTCCAAGAGACCCAGTACTTC. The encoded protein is CASSAIQRFQETQYF.

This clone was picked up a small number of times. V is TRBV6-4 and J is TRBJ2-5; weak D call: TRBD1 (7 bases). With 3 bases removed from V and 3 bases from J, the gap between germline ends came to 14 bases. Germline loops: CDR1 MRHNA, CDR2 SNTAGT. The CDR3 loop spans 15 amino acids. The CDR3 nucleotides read TGTGCCAGCAGTGAAAAGGAGGGGGCAAAAGAGACCCAGTACTTC. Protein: CASSEKEGAKETQYF.

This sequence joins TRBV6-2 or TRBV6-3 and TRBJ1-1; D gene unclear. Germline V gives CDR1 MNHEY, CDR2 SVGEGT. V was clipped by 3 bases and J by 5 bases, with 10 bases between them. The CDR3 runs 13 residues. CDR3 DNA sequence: TGTGCCAGCAGTTATGAGCCGGCAACTGAAGCTTTCTTT. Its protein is CASSYEPATEAFF.

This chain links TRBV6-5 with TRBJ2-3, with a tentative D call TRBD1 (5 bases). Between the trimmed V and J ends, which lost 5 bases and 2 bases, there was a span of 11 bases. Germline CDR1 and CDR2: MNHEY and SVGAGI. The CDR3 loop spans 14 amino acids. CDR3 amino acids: CASSRRQLTDTQYF. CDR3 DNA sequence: TGTGCCAGCAGTCGACGACAGCTCACAGATACGCAGTATTTT.

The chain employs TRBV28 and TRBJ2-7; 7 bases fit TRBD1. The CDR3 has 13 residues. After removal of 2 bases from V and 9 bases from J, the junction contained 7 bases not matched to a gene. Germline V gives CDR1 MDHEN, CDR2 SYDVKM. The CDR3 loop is CASSLKGAEMQYF. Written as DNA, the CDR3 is TGTGCCAGCAGTTTAAAGGGGGCAGAGATGCAGTACTTC.

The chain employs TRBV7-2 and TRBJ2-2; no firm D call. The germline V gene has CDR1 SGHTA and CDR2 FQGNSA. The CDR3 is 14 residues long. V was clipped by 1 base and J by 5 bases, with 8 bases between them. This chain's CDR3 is CASSLEMATGELFF. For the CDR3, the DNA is TGTGCCAGCAGCTTAGAGATGGCTACCGGGGAGCTGTTTTTT.

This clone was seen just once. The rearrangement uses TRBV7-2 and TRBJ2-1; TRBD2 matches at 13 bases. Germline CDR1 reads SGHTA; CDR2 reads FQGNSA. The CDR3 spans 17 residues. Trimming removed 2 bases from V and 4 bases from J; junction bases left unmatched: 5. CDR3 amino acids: CASSLTSGRAGYNEQFF. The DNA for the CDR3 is TGTGCCAGCAGCTTAACTAGCGGGAGGGCCGGGTACAATGAGCAGTTCTTC. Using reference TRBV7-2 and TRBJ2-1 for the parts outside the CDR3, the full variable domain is GAGVSQSPSNKVTEKGKDVELRCDPISGHTALYWYRQSLGQGLEFLIYFQGNSAPDKSGLPSDRFSAERTGGSVSTLTIQRTQQEDSAVYLCASSLTSGRAGYNEQFFGPGTRLTVL.

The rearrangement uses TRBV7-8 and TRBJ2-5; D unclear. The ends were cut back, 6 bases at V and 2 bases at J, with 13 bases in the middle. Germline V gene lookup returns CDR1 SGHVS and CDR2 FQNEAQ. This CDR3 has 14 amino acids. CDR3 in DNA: TGTGCCAGCAGGGTTTCACAAGCACAAGAGACCCAGTACTTC. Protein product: CASRVSQAQETQYF. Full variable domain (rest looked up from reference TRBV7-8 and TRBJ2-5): GAGVSQSPRYKVAKRGQDVALRCDPISGHVSLFWYQQALGQGPEFLTYFQNEAQLDKSGLPSDRFFAERPEGSVSTLKIQRTQQEDSAVYLCASRVSQAQETQYFGPGTRLLVL.

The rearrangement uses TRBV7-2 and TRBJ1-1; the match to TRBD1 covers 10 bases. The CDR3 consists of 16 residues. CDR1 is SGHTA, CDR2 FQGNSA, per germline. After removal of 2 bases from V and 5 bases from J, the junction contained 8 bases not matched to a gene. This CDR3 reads CASSLYRTGGGTEAFF. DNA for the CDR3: TGTGCCAGCAGCTTATACAGGACAGGGGGAGGTACTGAAGCTTTCTTT.

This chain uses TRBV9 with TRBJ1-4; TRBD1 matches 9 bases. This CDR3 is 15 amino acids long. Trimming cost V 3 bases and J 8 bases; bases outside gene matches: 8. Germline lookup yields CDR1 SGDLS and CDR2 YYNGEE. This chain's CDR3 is CASSGTGTGKEKLFF. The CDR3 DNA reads TGTGCCAGCAGCGGGACTGGGACAGGGAAAGAAAAACTGTTTTTT. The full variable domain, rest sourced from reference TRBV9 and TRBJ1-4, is DSGVTQTPKHLITATGQRVTLRCSPRSGDLSVYWYQQSLDQGLQFLIQYYNGEERAKGNILERFSAQQFPDLHSELNLSSLELGDSALYFCASSGTGTGKEKLFFGSGTQLSVL.

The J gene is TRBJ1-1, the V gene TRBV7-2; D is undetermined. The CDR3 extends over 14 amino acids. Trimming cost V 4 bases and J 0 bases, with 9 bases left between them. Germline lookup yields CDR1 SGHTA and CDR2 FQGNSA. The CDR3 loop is CASSSKRMNTEAFF. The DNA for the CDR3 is TGTGCCAGCAGCTCCAAACGGATGAACACTGAAGCTTTCTTT.

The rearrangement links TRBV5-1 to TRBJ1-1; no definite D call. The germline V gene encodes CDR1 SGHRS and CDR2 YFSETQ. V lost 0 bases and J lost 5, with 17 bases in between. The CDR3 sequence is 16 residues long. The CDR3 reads CASSLAGPVVGTEAFF. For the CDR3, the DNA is TGCGCCAGCAGCTTGGCCGGACCAGTCGTGGGGACTGAAGCTTTCTTT.

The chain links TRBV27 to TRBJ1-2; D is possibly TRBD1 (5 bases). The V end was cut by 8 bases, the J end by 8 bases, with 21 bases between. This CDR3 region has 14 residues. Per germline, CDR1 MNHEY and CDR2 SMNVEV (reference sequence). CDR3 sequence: CASGTWGGVQGYTF. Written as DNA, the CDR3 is TGTGCCAGCGGGACTTGGGGGGGGGTACAGGGCTACACCTTC.

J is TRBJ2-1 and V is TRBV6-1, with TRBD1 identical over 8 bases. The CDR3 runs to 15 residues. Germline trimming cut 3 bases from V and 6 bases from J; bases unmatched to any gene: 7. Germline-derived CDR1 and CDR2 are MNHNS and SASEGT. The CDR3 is CASSDDRGPGNEQFF. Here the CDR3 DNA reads TGTGCCAGCAGTGACGACAGGGGACCTGGCAATGAGCAGTTCTTC.

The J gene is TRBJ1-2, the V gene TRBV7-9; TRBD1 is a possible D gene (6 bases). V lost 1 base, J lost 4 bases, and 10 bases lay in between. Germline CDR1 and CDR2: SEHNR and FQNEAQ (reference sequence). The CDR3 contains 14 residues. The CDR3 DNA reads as TGTGCCAGCAGCTTAGAGACGGACAGCTATGGCTACACCTTC. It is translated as CASSLETDSYGYTF.